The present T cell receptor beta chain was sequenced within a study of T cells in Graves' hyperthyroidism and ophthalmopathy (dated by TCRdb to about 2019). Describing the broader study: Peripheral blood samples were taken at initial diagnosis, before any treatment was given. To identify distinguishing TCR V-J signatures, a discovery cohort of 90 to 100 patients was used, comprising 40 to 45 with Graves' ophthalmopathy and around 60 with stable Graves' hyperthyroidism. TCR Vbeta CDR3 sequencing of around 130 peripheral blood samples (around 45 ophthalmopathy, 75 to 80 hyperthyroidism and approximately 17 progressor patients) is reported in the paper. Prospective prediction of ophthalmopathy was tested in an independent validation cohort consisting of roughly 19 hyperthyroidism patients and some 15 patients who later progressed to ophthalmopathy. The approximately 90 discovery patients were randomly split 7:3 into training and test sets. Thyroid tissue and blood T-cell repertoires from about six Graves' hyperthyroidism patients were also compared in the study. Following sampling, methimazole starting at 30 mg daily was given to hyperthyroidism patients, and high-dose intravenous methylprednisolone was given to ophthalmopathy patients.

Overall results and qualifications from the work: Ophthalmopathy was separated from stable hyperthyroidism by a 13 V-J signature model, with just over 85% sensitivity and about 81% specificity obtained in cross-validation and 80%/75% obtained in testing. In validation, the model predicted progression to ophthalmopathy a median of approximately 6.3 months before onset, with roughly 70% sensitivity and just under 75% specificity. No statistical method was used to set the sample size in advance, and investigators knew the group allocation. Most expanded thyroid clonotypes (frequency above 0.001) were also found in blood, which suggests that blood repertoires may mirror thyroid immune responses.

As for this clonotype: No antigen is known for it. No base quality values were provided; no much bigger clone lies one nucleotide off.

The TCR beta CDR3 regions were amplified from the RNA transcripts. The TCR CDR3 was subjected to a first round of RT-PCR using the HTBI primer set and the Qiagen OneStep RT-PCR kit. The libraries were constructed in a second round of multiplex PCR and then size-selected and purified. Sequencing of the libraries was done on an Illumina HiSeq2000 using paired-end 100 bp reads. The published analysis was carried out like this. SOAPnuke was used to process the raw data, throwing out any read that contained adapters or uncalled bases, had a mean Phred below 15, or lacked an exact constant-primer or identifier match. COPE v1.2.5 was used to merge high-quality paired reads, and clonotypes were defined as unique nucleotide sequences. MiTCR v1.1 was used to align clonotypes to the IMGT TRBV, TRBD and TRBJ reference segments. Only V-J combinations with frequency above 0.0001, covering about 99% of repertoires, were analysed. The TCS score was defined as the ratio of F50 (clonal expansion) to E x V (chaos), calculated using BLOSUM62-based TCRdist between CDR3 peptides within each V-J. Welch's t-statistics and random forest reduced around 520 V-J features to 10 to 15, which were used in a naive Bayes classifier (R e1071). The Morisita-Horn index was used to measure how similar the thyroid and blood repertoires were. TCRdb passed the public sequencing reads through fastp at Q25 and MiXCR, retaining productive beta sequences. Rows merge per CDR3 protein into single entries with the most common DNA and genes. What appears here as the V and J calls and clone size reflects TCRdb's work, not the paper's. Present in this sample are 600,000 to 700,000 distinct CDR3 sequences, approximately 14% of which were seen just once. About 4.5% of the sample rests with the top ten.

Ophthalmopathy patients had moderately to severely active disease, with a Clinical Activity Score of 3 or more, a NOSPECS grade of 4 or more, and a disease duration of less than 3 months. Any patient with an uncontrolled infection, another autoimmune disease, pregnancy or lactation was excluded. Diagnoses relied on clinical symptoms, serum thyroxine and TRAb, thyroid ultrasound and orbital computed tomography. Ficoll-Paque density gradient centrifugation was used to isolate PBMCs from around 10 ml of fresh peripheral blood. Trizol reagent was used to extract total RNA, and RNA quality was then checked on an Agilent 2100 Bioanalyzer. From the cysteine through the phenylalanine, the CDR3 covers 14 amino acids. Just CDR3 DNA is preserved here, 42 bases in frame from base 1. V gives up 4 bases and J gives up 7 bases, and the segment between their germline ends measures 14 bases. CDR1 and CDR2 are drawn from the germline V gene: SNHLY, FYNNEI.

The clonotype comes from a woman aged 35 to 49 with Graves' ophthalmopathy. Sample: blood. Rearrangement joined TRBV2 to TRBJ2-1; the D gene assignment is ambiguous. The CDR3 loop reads CASSVMGTQNEQFF. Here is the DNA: TGTGCCAGCAGTGTGATGGGAACTCAGAATGAGCAGTTCTTC. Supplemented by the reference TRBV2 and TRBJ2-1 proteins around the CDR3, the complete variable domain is EPEVTQTPSHQVTQMGQEVILRCVPISNHLYFYWYRQILGQKVEFLVSFYNNEISEKSEIFDDQFSVERPDGSNFTLKIRSTKLEDSAMYFCASSVMGTQNEQFFGPGTRLTVL.